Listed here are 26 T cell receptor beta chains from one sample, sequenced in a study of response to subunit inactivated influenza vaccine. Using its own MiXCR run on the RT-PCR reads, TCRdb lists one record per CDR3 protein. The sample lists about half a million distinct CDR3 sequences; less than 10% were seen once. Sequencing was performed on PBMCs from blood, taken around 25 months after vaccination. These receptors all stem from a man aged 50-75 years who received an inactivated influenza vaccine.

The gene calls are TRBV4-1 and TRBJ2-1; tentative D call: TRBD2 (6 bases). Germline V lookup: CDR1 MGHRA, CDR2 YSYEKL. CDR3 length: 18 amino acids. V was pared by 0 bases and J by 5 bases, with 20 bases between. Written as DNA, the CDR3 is TGCGCCAGCAGCCAAGATGTGGGGGAGCGGGTCCTCAACAATGAGCAGTTCTTC. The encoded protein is CASSQDVGERVLNNEQFF.

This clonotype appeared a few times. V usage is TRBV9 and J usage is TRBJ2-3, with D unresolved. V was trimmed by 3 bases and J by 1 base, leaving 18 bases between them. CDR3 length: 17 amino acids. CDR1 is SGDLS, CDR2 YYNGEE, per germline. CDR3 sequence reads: CASSAGMGSGRTDTQYF. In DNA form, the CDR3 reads TGTGCCAGCAGCGCCGGAATGGGTAGTGGACGCACAGATACGCAGTATTTT.

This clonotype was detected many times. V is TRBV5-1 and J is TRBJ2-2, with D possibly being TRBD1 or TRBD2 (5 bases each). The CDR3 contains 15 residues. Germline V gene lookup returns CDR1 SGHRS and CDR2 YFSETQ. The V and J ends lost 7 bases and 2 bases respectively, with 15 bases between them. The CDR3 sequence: CASGLRGANTGELFF. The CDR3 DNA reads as TGCGCCAGCGGCCTAAGGGGAGCCAACACCGGGGAGCTGTTTTTT.

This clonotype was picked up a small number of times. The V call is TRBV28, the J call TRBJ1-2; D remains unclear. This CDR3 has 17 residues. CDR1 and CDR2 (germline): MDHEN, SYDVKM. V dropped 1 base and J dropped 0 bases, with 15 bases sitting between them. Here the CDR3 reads CASSLSAGVQSNYGYTF. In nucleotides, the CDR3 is TGTGCCAGCAGTTTATCGGCAGGAGTTCAATCTAACTATGGCTACACCTTC.

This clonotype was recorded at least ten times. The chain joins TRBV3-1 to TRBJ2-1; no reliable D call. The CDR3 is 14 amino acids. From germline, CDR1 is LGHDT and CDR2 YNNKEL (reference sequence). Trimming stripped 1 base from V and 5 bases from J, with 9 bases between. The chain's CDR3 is CASSQGAGDNEQFF. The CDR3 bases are TGTGCCAGCAGCCAAGGTGCCGGTGACAATGAGCAGTTCTTC.

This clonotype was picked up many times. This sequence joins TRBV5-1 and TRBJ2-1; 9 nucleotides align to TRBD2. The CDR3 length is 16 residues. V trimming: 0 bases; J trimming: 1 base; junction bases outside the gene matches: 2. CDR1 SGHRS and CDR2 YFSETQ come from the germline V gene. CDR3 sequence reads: CASSLDAGGSYNEQFF. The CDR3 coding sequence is TGCGCCAGCAGCTTGGATGCGGGAGGGTCCTACAATGAGCAGTTCTTC. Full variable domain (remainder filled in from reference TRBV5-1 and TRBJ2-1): KAGVTQTPRYLIKTRGQQVTLSCSPISGHRSVSWYQQTPGQGLQFLFEYFSETQRNKGNFPGRFSGRQFSNSRSEMNVSTLELGDSALYLCASSLDAGGSYNEQFFGPGTRLTVL.

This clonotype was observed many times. CDR3 DNA: TGCGCCAGCAGCCAAGATACGTTGGGGATTACTGAAGCTTTCTTT. As protein: CASSQDTLGITEAFF. The chain couples TRBV4-1 to TRBJ1-1; D not resolved. Germline V gene lookup returns CDR1 MGHRA and CDR2 YSYEKL. This CDR3 is 15 amino acids long. V was shortened by 0 bases and J by 5 bases, with 13 bases between the two germline ends.

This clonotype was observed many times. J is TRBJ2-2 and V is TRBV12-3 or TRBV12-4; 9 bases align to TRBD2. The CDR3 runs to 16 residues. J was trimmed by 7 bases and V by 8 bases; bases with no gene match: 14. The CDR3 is CASPGSSGIGIGELFF. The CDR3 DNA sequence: TGTGCCAGCCCAGGGTCTAGCGGGATTGGTATCGGGGAGCTGTTTTTT.

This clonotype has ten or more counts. For the CDR3, the DNA is TGCAGCGTCCCGTGGTCGGGGTTTGGCTACACCTTC. This sequence encodes CSVPWSGFGYTF. V and J are TRBV29-1 and TRBJ1-2; the D is unclear. Germline V gene lookup returns CDR1 SQVTM and CDR2 ANQGSEA. The V gene lost 6 bases and the J gene lost 7 bases, with 15 bases spanning the gap. The CDR3 covers 12 residues. Full variable domain (rest looked up from reference TRBV29-1 and TRBJ1-2): SAVISQKPSRDICQRGTSLTIQCQVDSQVTMMFWYRQQPGQSLTLIATANQGSEATYESGFVIDKFPISRPNLTFSTLTVSNMSPEDSSIYLCSVPWSGFGYTFGSGTRLTVV.

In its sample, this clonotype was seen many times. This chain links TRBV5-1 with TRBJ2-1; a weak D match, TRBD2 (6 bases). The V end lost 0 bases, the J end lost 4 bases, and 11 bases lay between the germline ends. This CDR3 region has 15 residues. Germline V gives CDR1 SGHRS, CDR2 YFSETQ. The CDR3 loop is CASSLAAGSYNEQFF. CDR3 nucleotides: TGCGCCAGCAGCTTGGCGGCGGGGAGTTACAATGAGCAGTTCTTC.

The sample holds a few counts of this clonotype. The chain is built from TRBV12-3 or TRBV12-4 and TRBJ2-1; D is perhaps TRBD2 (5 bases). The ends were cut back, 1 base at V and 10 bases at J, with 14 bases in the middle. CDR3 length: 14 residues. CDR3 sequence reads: CASSLELRGIEQFF. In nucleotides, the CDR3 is TGTGCCAGCAGTTTAGAGTTACGGGGAATAGAGCAGTTCTTC.

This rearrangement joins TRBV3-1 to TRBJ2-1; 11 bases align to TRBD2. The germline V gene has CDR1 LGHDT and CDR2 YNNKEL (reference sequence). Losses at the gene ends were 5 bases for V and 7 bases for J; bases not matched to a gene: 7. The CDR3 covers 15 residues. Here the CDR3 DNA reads TGTGCCAGCAGCTATAGCGGGAGGGCCAGTAATGAGCAGTTCTTC. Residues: CASSYSGRASNEQFF.

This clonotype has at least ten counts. The CDR3 DNA sequence: TGTGCCAGCAGCTCAGATTATCAGCCCCAGCATTTT. This gives the protein CASSSDYQPQHF. The chain couples TRBV6-6 to TRBJ1-5; D not certain. Germline CDR1 and CDR2: MNHNY and SVGAGI (reference sequence). The V gene lost 6 bases and the J gene lost 5 bases, with 8 bases spanning the gap. The CDR3 totals 12 residues.

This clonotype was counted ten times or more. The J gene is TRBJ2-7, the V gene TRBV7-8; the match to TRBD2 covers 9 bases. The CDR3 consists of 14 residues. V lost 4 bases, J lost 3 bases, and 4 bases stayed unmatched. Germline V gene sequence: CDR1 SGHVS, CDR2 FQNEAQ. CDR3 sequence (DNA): TGTGCCAGCAGCTCGGGACTAGCTGTCTACGAGCAGTACTTC. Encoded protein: CASSSGLAVYEQYF.

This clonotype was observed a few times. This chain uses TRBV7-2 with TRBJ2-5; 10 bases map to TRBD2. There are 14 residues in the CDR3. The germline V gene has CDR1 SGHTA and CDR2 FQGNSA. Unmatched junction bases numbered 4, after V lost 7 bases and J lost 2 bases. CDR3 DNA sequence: TGTGCCAGCACGCTACTAGCGGGGCAAGAGACCCAGTACTTC. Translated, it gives CASTLLAGQETQYF. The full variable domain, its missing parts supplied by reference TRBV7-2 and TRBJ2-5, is GAGVSQSPSNKVTEKGKDVELRCDPISGHTALYWYRQSLGQGLEFLIYFQGNSAPDKSGLPSDRFSAERTGGSVSTLTIQRTQQEDSAVYLCASTLLAGQETQYFGPGTRLLVL.

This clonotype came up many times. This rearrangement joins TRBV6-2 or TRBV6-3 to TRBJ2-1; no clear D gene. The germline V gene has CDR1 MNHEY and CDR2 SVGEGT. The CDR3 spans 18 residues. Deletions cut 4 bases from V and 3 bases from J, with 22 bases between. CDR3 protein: CASSFDLRTPGLYNEQFF. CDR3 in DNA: TGTGCCAGCAGTTTTGACTTGCGGACCCCAGGCCTCTACAATGAGCAGTTCTTC.

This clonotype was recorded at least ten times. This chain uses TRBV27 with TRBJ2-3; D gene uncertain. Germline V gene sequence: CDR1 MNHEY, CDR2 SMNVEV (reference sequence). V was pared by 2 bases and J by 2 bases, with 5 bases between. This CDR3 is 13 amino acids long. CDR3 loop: CASSLDFTDTQYF. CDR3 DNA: TGTGCCAGCAGTTTAGACTTCACAGATACGCAGTATTTT.

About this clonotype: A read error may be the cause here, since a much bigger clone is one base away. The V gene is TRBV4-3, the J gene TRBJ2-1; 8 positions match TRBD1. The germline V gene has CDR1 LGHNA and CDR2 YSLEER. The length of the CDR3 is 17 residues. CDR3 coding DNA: TGCGCCGGCAGCCAGGGGGCGGTCAGCAGCTCCTACAATGAGCAGTTCTTC. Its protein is CAGSQGAVSSSYNEQFF.

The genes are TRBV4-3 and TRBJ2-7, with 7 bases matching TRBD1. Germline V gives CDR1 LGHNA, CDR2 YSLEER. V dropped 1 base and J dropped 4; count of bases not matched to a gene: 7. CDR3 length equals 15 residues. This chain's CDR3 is CASSQGLGTVYEQYF. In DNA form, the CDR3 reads TGCGCCAGCAGCCAAGGGCTAGGGACAGTATACGAGCAGTACTTC.

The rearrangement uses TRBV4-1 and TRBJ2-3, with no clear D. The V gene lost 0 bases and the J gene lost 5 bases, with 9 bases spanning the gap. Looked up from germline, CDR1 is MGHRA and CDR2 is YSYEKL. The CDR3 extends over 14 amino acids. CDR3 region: CASSQDFGRDTQYF. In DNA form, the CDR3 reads TGCGCCAGCAGCCAAGATTTCGGCCGAGATACGCAGTATTTT.

The CDR3 loop reads CSARTSKNQPQHF. As DNA, the CDR3 is TGCAGTGCTAGAACTTCGAAAAATCAGCCCCAGCATTTT. The chain is built from TRBV20-1 and TRBJ1-5; D unclear. Per the germline V gene, CDR1 is DFQATT and CDR2 is SNEGSKA (reference sequence). Trimming pared 2 bases from V and 4 bases from J, leaving 9 bases between. CDR3 length: 13 amino acids.

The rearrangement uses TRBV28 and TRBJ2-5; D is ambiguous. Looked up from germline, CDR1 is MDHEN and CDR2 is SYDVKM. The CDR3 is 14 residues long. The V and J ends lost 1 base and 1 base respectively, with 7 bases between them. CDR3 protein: CASSLYAVQETQYF. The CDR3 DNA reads TGTGCCAGCAGTTTATACGCAGTCCAAGAGACCCAGTACTTC.

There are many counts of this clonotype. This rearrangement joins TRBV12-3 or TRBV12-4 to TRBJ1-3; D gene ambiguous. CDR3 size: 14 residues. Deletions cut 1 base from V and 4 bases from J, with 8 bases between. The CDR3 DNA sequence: TGTGCCAGCAGTTTAGATATTAAAGGAAACACCATATATTTT. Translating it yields CASSLDIKGNTIYF.

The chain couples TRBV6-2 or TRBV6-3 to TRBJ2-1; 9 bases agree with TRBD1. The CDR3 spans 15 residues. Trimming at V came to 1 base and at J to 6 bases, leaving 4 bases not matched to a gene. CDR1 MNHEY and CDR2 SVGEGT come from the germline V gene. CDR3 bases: TGTGCCAGCAGTTACTACAGGGGGCTAAGCAATGAGCAGTTCTTC. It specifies CASSYYRGLSNEQFF.

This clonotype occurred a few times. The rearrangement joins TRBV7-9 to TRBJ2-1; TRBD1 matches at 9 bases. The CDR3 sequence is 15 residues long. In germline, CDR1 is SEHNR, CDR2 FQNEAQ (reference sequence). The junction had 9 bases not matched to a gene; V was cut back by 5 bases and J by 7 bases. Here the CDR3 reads CASSPGTGYGNEQFF. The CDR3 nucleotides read TGTGCCAGCAGCCCCGGGACAGGGTACGGTAATGAGCAGTTCTTC.

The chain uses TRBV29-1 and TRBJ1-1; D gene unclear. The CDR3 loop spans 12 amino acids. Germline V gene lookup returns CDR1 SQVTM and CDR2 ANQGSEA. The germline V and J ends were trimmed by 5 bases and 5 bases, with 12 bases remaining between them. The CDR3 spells CSVFPQGTEAFF. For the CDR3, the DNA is TGCAGCGTTTTCCCACAAGGTACTGAAGCTTTCTTT.